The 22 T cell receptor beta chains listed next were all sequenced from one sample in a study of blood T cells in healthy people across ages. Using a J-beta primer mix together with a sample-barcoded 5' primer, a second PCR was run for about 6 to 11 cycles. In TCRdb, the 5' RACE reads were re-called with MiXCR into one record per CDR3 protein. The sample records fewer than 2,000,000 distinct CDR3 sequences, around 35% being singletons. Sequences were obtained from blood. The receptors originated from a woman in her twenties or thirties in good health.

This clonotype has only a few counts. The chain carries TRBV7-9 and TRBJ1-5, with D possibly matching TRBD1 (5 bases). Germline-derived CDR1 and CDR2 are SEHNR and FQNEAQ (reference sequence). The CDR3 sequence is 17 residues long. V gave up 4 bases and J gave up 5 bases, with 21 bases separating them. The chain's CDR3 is CASSSSRQSRKDQPQHF. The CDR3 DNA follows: TGTGCCAGCAGCTCATCACGACAGAGCCGTAAGGATCAGCCCCAGCATTTT.

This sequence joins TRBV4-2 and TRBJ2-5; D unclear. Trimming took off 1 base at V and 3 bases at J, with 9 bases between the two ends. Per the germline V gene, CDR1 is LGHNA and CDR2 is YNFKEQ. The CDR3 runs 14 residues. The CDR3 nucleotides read TGTGCCAGCAGCCAAGTAGGCGACGAAGAGACCCAGTACTTC. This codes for CASSQVGDEETQYF.

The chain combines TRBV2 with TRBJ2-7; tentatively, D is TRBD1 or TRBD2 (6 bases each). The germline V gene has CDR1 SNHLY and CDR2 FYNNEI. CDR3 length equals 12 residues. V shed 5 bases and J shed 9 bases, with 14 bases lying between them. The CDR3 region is CASSTLGGGQYF. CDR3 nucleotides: TGTGCCAGCAGTACCCTCGGAGGGGGGCAGTACTTC.

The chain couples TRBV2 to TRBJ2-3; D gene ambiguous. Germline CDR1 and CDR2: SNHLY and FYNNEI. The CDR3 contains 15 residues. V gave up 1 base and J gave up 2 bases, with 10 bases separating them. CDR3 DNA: TGTGCCAGCAGTGAAGGAACTACCTACACAGATACGCAGTATTTT. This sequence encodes CASSEGTTYTDTQYF.

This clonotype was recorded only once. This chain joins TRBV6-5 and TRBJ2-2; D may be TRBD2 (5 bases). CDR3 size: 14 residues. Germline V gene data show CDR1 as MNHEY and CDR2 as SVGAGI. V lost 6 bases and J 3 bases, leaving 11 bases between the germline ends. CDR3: CASSAGLDTGELFF. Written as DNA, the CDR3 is TGTGCCAGCAGCGCAGGACTTGACACCGGGGAGCTGTTTTTT.

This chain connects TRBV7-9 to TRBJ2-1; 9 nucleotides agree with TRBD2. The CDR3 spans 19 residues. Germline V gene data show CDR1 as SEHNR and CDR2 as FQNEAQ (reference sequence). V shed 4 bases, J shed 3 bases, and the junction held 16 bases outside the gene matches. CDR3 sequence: CASSSLRGGAGGNYNEQFF. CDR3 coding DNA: TGTGCCAGCAGCTCGTTGAGGGGGGGCGCGGGAGGGAACTACAATGAGCAGTTCTTC. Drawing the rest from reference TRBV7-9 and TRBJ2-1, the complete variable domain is DTGVSQNPRHKITKRGQNVTFRCDPISEHNRLYWYRQTLGQGPEFLTYFQNEAQLEKSRLLSDRFSAERPKGSFSTLEIQRTEQGDSAMYLCASSSLRGGAGGNYNEQFFGPGTRLTVL.

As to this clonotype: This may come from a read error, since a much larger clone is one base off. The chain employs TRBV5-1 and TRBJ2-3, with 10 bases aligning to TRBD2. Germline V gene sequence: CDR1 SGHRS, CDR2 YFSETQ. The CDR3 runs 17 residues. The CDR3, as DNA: TGCACCAGCAGCTTGGAACTAGCGGGAACCGGCACAGATACGCAGTATTTT. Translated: CTSSLELAGTGTDTQYF.

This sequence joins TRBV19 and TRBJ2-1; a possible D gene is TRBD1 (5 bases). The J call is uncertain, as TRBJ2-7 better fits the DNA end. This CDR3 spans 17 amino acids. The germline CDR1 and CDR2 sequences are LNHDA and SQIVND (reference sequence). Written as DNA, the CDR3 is TGTGCCAGTAGTATAGAGGGCCAGGGAAGGCACAGATACGAGCAGTACTTC. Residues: CASSIEGQGRHRYEQYF.

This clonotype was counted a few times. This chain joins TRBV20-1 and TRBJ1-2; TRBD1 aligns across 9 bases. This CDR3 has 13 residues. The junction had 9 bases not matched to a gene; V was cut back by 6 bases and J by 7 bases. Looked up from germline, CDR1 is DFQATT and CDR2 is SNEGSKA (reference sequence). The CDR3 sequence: CSAITGGWGGYTF. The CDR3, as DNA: TGCAGTGCCATAACAGGGGGCTGGGGTGGCTACACCTTC.

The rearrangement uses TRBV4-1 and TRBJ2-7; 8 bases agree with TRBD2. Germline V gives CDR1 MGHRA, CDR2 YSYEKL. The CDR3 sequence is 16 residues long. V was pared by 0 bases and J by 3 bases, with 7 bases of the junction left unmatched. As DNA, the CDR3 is TGCGCCAGCAGCCAAGACGGCGGGGGGACTAACTACGAGCAGTACTTC. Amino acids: CASSQDGGGTNYEQYF.

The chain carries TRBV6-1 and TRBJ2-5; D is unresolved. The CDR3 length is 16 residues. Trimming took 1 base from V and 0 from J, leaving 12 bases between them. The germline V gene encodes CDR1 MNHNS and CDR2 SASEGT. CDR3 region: CASSEGSTIYQETQYF. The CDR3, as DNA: TGTGCCAGCAGTGAAGGATCCACTATTTACCAAGAGACCCAGTACTTC.

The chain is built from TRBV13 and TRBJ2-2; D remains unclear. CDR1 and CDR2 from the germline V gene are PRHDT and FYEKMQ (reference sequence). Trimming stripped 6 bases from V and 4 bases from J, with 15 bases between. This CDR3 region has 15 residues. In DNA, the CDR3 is TGTGCCAGCAGTCCGGGCCCTCTGGGCACCGGGGAGCTGTTTTTT. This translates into CASSPGPLGTGELFF.

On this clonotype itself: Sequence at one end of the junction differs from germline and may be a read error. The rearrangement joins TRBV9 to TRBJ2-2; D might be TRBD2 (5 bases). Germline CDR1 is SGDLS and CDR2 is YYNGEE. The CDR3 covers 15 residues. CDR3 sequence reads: CASSVWASNTGERFF. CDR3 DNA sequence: TGTGCCAGCAGCGTATGGGCTTCGAACACCGGGGAGCGGTTTTTT.

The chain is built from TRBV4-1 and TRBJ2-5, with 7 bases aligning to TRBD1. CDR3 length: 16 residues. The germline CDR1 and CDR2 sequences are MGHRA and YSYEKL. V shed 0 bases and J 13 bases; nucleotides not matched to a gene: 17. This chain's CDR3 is CASSQEVPGTASGGYF. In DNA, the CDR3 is TGCGCCAGCAGCCAAGAGGTTCCCGGGACAGCATCAGGAGGGTACTTC.

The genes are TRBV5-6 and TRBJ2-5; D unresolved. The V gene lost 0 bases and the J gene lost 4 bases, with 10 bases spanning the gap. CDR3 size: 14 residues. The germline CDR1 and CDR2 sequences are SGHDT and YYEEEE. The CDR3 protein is CASSLDLVGETQYF. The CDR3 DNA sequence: TGTGCCAGCAGCTTGGACCTAGTCGGAGAGACCCAGTACTTC.

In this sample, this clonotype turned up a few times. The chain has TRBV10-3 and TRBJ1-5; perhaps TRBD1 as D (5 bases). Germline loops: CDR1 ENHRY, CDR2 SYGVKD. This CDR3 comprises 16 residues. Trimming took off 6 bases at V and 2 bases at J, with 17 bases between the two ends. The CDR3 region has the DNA TGTGCCATCAGCGACGGACTCCAGGGTGGCAATCAGCCCCAGCATTTT. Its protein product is CAISDGLQGGNQPQHF.

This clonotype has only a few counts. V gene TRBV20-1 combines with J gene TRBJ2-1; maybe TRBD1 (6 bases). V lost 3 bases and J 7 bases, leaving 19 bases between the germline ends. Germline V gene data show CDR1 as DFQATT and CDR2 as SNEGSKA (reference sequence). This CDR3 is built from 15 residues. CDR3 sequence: CSASRGREGKNEQFF. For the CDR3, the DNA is TGCAGTGCTAGCAGGGGCAGGGAAGGAAAAAATGAGCAGTTCTTC.

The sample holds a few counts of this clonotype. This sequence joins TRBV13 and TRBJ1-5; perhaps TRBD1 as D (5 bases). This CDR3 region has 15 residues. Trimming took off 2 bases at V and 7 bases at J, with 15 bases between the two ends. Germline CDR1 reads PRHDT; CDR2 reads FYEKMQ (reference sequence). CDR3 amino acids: CASSLRGRADQPQHF. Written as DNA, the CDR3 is TGTGCCAGCAGCTTAAGGGGCAGGGCTGACCAGCCCCAGCATTTT.

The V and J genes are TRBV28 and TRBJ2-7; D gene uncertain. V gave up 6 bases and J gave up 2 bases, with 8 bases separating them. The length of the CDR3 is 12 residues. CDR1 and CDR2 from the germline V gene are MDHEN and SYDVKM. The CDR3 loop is CASSFPPYEQYF. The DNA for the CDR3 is TGTGCCAGCAGCTTTCCCCCCTACGAGCAGTACTTC.

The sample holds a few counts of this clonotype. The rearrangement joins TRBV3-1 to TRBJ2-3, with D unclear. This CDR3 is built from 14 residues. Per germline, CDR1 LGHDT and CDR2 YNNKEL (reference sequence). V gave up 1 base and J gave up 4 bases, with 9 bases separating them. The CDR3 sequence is CASSQGRAPDTQYF. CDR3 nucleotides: TGTGCCAGCAGCCAAGGGCGAGCGCCAGATACGCAGTATTTT.

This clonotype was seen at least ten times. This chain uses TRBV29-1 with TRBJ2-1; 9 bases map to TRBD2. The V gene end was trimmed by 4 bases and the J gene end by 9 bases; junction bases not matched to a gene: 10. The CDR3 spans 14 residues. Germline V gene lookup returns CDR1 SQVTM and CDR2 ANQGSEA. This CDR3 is CSVGLAGPQGEQFF. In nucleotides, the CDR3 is TGCAGCGTTGGCCTAGCGGGGCCACAGGGTGAGCAGTTCTTC.

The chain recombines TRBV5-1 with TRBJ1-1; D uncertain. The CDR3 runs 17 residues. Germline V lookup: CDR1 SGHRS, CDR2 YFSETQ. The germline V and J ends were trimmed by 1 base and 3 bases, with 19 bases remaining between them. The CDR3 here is CASSLISLRAWDTEAFF. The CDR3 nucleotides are TGCGCCAGCAGCTTGATTAGCCTTAGGGCGTGGGACACTGAAGCTTTCTTT.